The 27 T cell receptor beta chains below come from one sample, sequenced in a study of tumor-infiltrating lymphocytes in primary liver carcinoma. Germline DNA was also extracted, while the blood RNA originated from unsorted whole blood. The investigators made TCR beta cDNA from about 0.45 ug total RNA, using a constant-region primer. The TCR beta library was amplified through three nested multiplex PCR rounds in a modified ARM-PCR procedure. A C-beta reverse primer was combined with TRBV1-TRBV30 forward primers in the first two PCR rounds, and each round had approximately 9 cycles. TCRdb re-called the multiplex PCR reads through MiXCR, storing one row per CDR3 protein. The table lists 300,000 to 400,000 distinct CDR3 sequences, around three fifths of them singletons. The source material was peripheral blood. Receptor source: a man in his forties with primary liver carcinoma and hepatitis B virus infection.

Regarding this clonotype: At one boundary the junction diverges from the germline segment, which might be a read error. The chain has TRBV6-2 or TRBV6-3 and TRBJ2-1; D unresolved. The CDR3 totals 12 residues. Germline V gives CDR1 MNHEY, CDR2 SVGEGT. CDR3 sequence reads: CASSLMGNEQFF. CDR3 DNA: TGTGCCAGCAGTCTCATGGGGAATGAACAGTTCTTC.

In the case of this clonotype: A much larger clone sits a single nucleotide away, making a read error possible. The J gene is TRBJ2-7, the V gene TRBV29-1; perhaps D is TRBD1 or TRBD2 (6 bases each). CDR3 length equals 15 residues. Germline values: CDR1 SQVTM, CDR2 ANQGSEA. Here the CDR3 DNA reads TGCAGCGTTGAACTCGGGGGACATGGACAGACCCCGCACATCTTC. It translates to CSVELGGHGQTPHIF.

This clonotype was counted at least ten times. The chain couples TRBV11-2 to TRBJ2-7; the match to TRBD2 covers 11 bases. The germline V gene encodes CDR1 SGHAT and CDR2 FQNNGV. V lost 1 base to trimming and J lost 2 bases; unmatched junction nucleotides: 1. The CDR3 consists of 15 residues. The CDR3 here is CASSLVSGRAYEQYF. The CDR3 DNA follows: TGTGCCAGCAGCTTAGTTAGCGGGAGGGCCTACGAGCAGTACTTC.

The sample holds one count of this clonotype. The limits of the CDR3 on the DNA are not certain, so only TCRdb's listed CDR3 is given. This rearrangement joins TRBV6-1 to TRBJ1-2; the tabulated D call, TRBD1, remains unverified against the DNA. CDR1 and CDR2 (germline): MNHNS, SASEGT. The CDR3 spans 13 amino acids, including both terminal residues. The CDR3 sequence: CATFGQGTGGCTF.

J is TRBJ2-7 and V is TRBV6-1; D uncertain. Trimming removed 7 bases at V and 3 bases at J, with 10 bases between. This CDR3 is built from 12 residues. Germline CDR1 is MNHNS and CDR2 is SASEGT. This CDR3 is CASTLGLYEQYF. The DNA for the CDR3 is TGTGCCAGCACCTTAGGTCTCTACGAGCAGTACTTC.

About this clonotype itself: A read error may produce the germline difference seen at one junction end. The chain uses TRBV6-1 and TRBJ2-1, with 8 nucleotides matching TRBD2. The CDR3 consists of 16 residues. In germline, CDR1 is MNHNS, CDR2 SASEGT. This CDR3 reads CASSLYSGGSYNEQSF. The CDR3 nucleotides read TGTGCCAGCAGTCTCTACAGCGGGGGTTCCTACAATGAGCAGTCCTTC.

The chain recombines TRBV5-1 with TRBJ1-4, with D possibly matching TRBD1 (5 bases). The CDR3 length is 15 residues. The V gene's germline CDR1 is SGHRS and CDR2 YFSETQ. The V end was cut by 4 bases, the J end by 7 bases, with 17 bases between. As DNA, the CDR3 is TGCGCCAGCAGCATGTATGCTGGGGACGGTGAAAAACTGTTTTTT. Translation gives CASSMYAGDGEKLFF.

Concerning this clonotype itself: Sequence at one end of the junction differs from germline and may be a read error. This chain links TRBV12-3 or TRBV12-4 with TRBJ2-6, with D possibly matching TRBD2 (6 bases). The CDR3 is 15 residues long. CDR3 loop: CASSLAGTGANVLTF. Here the CDR3 DNA reads TGTGCCAGCAGTTTGGCGGGGACTGGTGCCAACGTCCTGACTTTC.

V usage is TRBV6-5 and J usage is TRBJ2-1, with a weak D call TRBD2 (5 bases). This CDR3 region has 17 residues. The V gene lost 5 bases and the J gene lost 0 bases, with 17 bases spanning the gap. Germline values: CDR1 MNHEY, CDR2 SVGAGI. This CDR3 reads CASSRRTSDSSYNEQFF. DNA for the CDR3: TGTGCCAGCAGTCGGAGGACTTCCGATAGCTCCTACAATGAGCAGTTCTTC.

This clonotype was recorded once. An end of the junction does not agree with germline; a read error may underlie this. This chain connects TRBV11-2 to TRBJ2-7; a weak D match, TRBD1 (6 bases). This CDR3 comprises 15 residues. Germline V lookup: CDR1 SGHAT, CDR2 FQNNGV. This CDR3 is CSSSFAETGKYEQYF. In DNA form, the CDR3 reads TGTTCCAGCAGCTTTGCTGAGACAGGAAAGTACGAGCAGTACTTC.

Turning to this clonotype: Here the CDR3 omits its conserved ending phenylalanine or tryptophan, so a read error is the likely source. The chain employs TRBV11-2 and TRBJ2-5; D uncertain. CDR1 SGHAT and CDR2 FQNNGV come from the germline V gene. The CDR3 contains 13 residues. The V end lost 3 bases, the J end lost 0 bases, and 5 bases lay between the germline ends. The CDR3 nucleotides read TGTGCCAGCAGCTTCGGATACCAAGAGACCCAGTACATC. Protein sequence: CASSFGYQETQYI.

The chain employs TRBV6-2 or TRBV6-3 and TRBJ1-2; 8 nucleotides match TRBD1. The V gene end was trimmed by 2 bases and the J gene end by 3 bases; junction bases not matched to a gene: 8. Per the germline V gene, CDR1 is MNHEY and CDR2 is SVGEGT. The CDR3 covers 16 residues. CDR3 amino acids: CASSYIVAQGDYGYTF. CDR3 nucleotides: TGTGCCAGCAGTTACATAGTTGCACAGGGGGACTATGGCTACACCTTC.

The chain couples TRBV5-1 to TRBJ2-1; 9 bases map to TRBD2. V shed 0 bases and J 8 bases; nucleotides not matched to a gene: 3. CDR1 is SGHRS, CDR2 YFSETQ, per germline. The CDR3 consists of 14 residues. The CDR3: CASSLGLAVDEQFF. The CDR3 DNA is TGCGCCAGCAGCTTGGGACTAGCGGTCGATGAGCAGTTCTTC. Filled out from reference TRBV5-1 and TRBJ2-1, the complete variable domain reads KAGVTQTPRYLIKTRGQQVTLSCSPISGHRSVSWYQQTPGQGLQFLFEYFSETQRNKGNFPGRFSGRQFSNSRSEMNVSTLELGDSALYLCASSLGLAVDEQFFGPGTRLTVL.

This clonotype was seen only a few times. The chain has TRBV7-2 and TRBJ2-1, with 10 bases lining up with TRBD2. CDR1 SGHTA and CDR2 FQGNSA come from the germline V gene. Trimming removed 1 base from V and 6 bases from J; junction bases left unmatched: 3. CDR3 length: 15 residues. This chain's CDR3 is CASSLDSGRTNEQFF. The CDR3 DNA is TGTGCCAGCAGCTTAGATAGCGGGAGGACCAATGAGCAGTTCTTC.

Concerning this clonotype itself: This may come from a read error, since a much larger clone is one base off. The gene calls are TRBV7-8 and TRBJ2-5; D ambiguous. CDR1 and CDR2 from the germline V gene are SGHVS and FQNEAQ. The CDR3 spans 13 residues. Trimming pared 2 bases from V and 4 bases from J, leaving 8 bases between. The CDR3 here is CASSLFPGETQYF. DNA for the CDR3: TGTGCCAGCAGCTTATTTCCAGGAGAGACCCAGTACTTC.

Note on this clonotype: Its ends do not fully match the called genes, so a read error is possible. The chain combines TRBV11-2 with TRBJ2-7; 7 nucleotides line up with TRBD1. Germline V gene data show CDR1 as SGHAT and CDR2 as FQNNGV. The CDR3 spans 16 residues. The CDR3 bases are TGTGGCAGCATACCCAAACTACAGGGGCAAACCTACGAGCAGTACTTC. Protein product: CGSIPKLQGQTYEQYF.

This clonotype was counted many times. The chain has TRBV11-2 and TRBJ1-6; 8 nucleotides match TRBD1. Germline values: CDR1 SGHAT, CDR2 FQNNGV. The CDR3 has 15 amino acids. The ends lost 4 bases at V and 9 bases at J; junction bases unmatched: 8. The CDR3 protein is CASSSVQGAGSPLHF. As DNA, the CDR3 is TGTGCCAGCAGCTCAGTCCAGGGGGCAGGTTCACCCCTCCACTTT.

This clonotype was seen at least ten times. The chain is built from TRBV29-1 and TRBJ1-1; TRBD1 might be the D (5 bases). Germline CDR1 is SQVTM and CDR2 is ANQGSEA. CDR3 length equals 14 residues. The V end lost 4 bases, the J end lost 1 base, and 13 bases lay between the germline ends. The CDR3, as DNA: TGCAGCGTTGTTGGAGGGGCCGGGAACACTGAAGCTTTCTTT. It is translated as CSVVGGAGNTEAFF.

Points on this clonotype: This could be a read error, since a much larger clone is one nucleotide away. The CDR3 here is CASCPTGTEQYF. The CDR3 DNA is TGTGCCAGCTGCCCGACAGGGACCGAGCAGTACTTC. The chain combines TRBV7-9 with TRBJ2-7, with 7 bases aligning to TRBD1. Germline lookup yields CDR1 SEHNR and CDR2 FQNEAQ (reference sequence). This CDR3 comprises 12 residues. V lost 8 bases to trimming and J lost 6 bases; unmatched junction nucleotides: 7.

As to this clonotype: The junction shows a germline mismatch at one end, possibly a read error. V gene TRBV29-1 combines with J gene TRBJ1-6; D gene unclear. Germline CDR1 reads SQVTM; CDR2 reads ANQGSEA. The CDR3 covers 13 residues. In DNA, the CDR3 is TGCGGCGTTGTCCAAGGTGCGGATTCACCCCTCCACTTT. This translates into CGVVQGADSPLHF.

Turning to this clonotype: This CDR3 fails to terminate in the conserved phenylalanine or tryptophan, so it likely reflects a read error. The gene calls are TRBV6-1 and TRBJ1-6; D not certain. Germline loops: CDR1 MNHNS, CDR2 SASEGT. This CDR3 has 15 amino acids. The CDR3 region is CASSAMSSYNSPLHS. The CDR3 DNA sequence: TGTGCCAGCAGTGCTATGAGCTCCTATAATTCACCTCTCCACTCT.

In its sample, this clonotype was seen once. With a much larger clone just one base away, this may be a read error. The final CDR3 position lacks the conserved phenylalanine or tryptophan, pointing to a likely read error. This chain connects TRBV10-3 to TRBJ2-2; 9 nucleotides match TRBD2. After removal of 3 bases from V and 4 bases from J, the junction contained 15 bases not matched to a gene. CDR1 and CDR2 (germline): ENHRY, SYGVKD. The CDR3 sequence is 19 residues long. CDR3 DNA sequence: TGTGCCATCAGTGACATCCCCTTAGCGGGAGAAGGGTTCACCGGGGAGCTGTTTTTG. Protein sequence: CAISDIPLAGEGFTGELFL.

The table lists this clonotype with a few counts. V is TRBV29-1 and J is TRBJ1-2, with D possibly being TRBD1 (6 bases). The CDR3 sequence is 14 residues long. Per the germline V gene, CDR1 is SQVTM and CDR2 is ANQGSEA. The V end lost 0 bases, the J end lost 13 bases, and 21 bases lay between the germline ends. CDR3: CSVEEVGDTLEVTF. The CDR3 region has the DNA TGCAGCGTTGAAGAGGTGGGGGACACCCTAGAGGTCACCTTC.

This chain links TRBV28 with TRBJ2-7; maybe TRBD1 (5 bases). The CDR3 extends over 13 amino acids. V lost 6 bases and J 2 bases, leaving 11 bases between the germline ends. Per the germline V gene, CDR1 is MDHEN and CDR2 is SYDVKM. CDR3 protein: CASRRQTAYEQYF. The CDR3 coding sequence is TGTGCCAGCAGGAGACAGACAGCCTACGAGCAGTACTTC.

As to this clonotype: Since a much larger clone is just one base distant, this may be a read error. The gene calls are TRBV6-6 and TRBJ2-7; tentative D call: TRBD1 (5 bases). The V gene lost 8 bases and the J gene lost 2 bases, with 16 bases spanning the gap. Germline CDR1 MNHNY, CDR2 SVGAGI (reference sequence). The CDR3 runs to 14 residues. The CDR3, as DNA: TGTGCCAGCTGTTCCCCGACAGTAGCCTACGAGCAGTACTTC. Encoded protein: CASCSPTVAYEQYF.

This clonotype was counted many times. The chain joins TRBV5-6 to TRBJ1-1, with a tentative D call TRBD1 (5 bases). This CDR3 region has 14 residues. The V end lost 1 base, the J end lost 5 bases, and 12 bases lay between the germline ends. Germline-derived CDR1 and CDR2 are SGHDT and YYEEEE. The CDR3 protein is CASSLHGGVTEAFF. The CDR3 bases are TGTGCCAGCAGCTTGCATGGGGGGGTTACTGAAGCTTTCTTT.

The chain uses TRBV7-9 and TRBJ2-3, with 9 bases aligning to TRBD1. V dropped 4 bases and J dropped 5; count of bases not matched to a gene: 13. The CDR3 runs 17 residues. Germline lookup yields CDR1 SEHNR and CDR2 FQNEAQ (reference sequence). CDR3 sequence reads: CASSWLSGQGAGDTQYF. The CDR3, as DNA: TGTGCCAGCAGCTGGCTGTCGGGACAGGGTGCAGGAGATACGCAGTATTTT.